Given below is one T cell receptor beta chain in context. Per the original data handling: It was from reference gene primer amplification that nucleated cell counts were estimated. Produced via immunoSEQ multiplex PCR; TCRdb's table is partial and in-frame only. The DNA was the basis for D and trimming; V, J and clone size are from that table. The top ten clones hold around 5.4% of a sample with under 200,000 clones, about 88% of them seen once. The data are from a study of blood T cell repertoires in COVID-19. Study-wide background: Researchers got acute and convalescent COVID-19 samples from the United States, Italy and Spain. In each case, the material was cDNA or gDNA derived from T cells, B-cell-depleted T cells, or PBMCs.

CDR3 length equals 17 residues. Trimming shortened V by 4 bases and J by 3 bases, and 19 bases separated the two germline ends. The V gene's germline CDR1 is SGHDT and CDR2 YYEEEE. This clonotype was obtained from a woman between 50 and 59 years old with COVID-19, enrolled during active disease. The V and J genes are TRBV5-6 and TRBJ1-4; no clear D. The sequenced sample consisted of peripheral blood. The CDR3 DNA follows: TGTGCCAGCAGCACCAGCCGCTTACAGATAGCTAATGAAAAACTGTTTTTT. Protein: CASSTSRLQIANEKLFF.